The 5 T cell receptor beta chains below all came from one sample that was sequenced in a study of T cell responses to AZD1222 COVID-19 vaccine. Measured with immunoSEQ multiplex PCR; TCRdb has only the in-frame clones, and not every one. The sample has 65,000 to 80,000 clones, roughly 94% seen once; the top ten hold 7% to 8.5%. Sequenced here: peripheral blood, sampled on day 0 of MenACWY control vaccination. The receptors originated from an adult in good health.

The rearrangement uses TRBV4-3 and TRBJ2-2; D remains unclear. CDR3 size: 12 residues. Between the trimmed V and J ends, which lost 1 base and 5 bases, there was a span of 2 bases. Germline CDR1 reads LGHNA; CDR2 reads YSLEER. The CDR3 DNA reads TGCGCCAGCAGCCAAGGTACCGGGGAGCTGTTTTTT. This codes for CASSQGTGELFF.

Remarks on this clone: The identical CDR3 is also encoded by other nucleotide sequences in the sample. The chain joins TRBV7-9 to TRBJ1-2; no firm D call. Per the germline V gene, CDR1 is SEHNR and CDR2 is FQNEAQ (reference sequence). V lost 0 bases, J lost 4 bases, and 9 bases lay in between. The CDR3 has 14 residues. The DNA of the CDR3 is TGTGCCAGCAGCTTAGCGGCTGGGAGCTATGGCTACACCTTC. This gives the protein CASSLAAGSYGYTF. Filled out from reference TRBV7-9 and TRBJ1-2, the complete variable domain reads DTGVSQNPRHKITKRGQNVTFRCDPISEHNRLYWYRQTLGQGPEFLTYFQNEAQLEKSRLLSDRFSAERPKGSFSTLEIQRTEQGDSAMYLCASSLAAGSYGYTFGSGTRLTVV.

The rearrangement uses TRBV6-6 and TRBJ1-4; a possible D gene is TRBD1 (6 bases). CDR3 length: 15 amino acids. Trimming removed 6 bases from V and 5 bases from J, with 16 bases in between. CDR1 is MNHNY, CDR2 SVGAGI, per germline (reference sequence). CDR3 region: CASRPPDSGNEKLFF. In DNA form, the CDR3 reads TGTGCCAGCAGACCCCCGGACAGCGGAAATGAAAAACTGTTTTTT.

The rearrangement joins TRBV12-3 or TRBV12-4 to TRBJ1-2; 10 bases are a match to TRBD1. V dropped 2 bases and J dropped 12; count of bases not matched to a gene: 3. The CDR3 extends over 12 amino acids. Here the CDR3 reads CASSLRTGGNTF. In nucleotides, the CDR3 is TGTGCCAGCAGTTTAAGGACAGGGGGAAACACCTTC.

The chain recombines TRBV28 with TRBJ2-7; the match to TRBD2 covers 12 bases. Germline lookup yields CDR1 MDHEN and CDR2 SYDVKM. V lost 6 bases, J lost 7 bases, and 7 bases stayed unmatched. This CDR3 is built from 14 residues. CDR3 nucleotide sequence: TGTGCCAGCAGCAGACTAGCGGGAGAAGGGGAGCAGTACTTC. Protein: CASSRLAGEGEQYF.